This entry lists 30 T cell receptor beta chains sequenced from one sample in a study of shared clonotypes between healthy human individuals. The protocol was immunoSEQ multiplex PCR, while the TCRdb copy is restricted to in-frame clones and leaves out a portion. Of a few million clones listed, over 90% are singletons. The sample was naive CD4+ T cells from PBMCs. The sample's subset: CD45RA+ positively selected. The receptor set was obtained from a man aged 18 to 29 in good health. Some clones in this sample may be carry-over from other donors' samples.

The CDR3 DNA reads as TGTGCCAGCAGCGCGCAGGGGAGCTCCTACAATGAGCAGTTCTTC. It translates to CASSAQGSSYNEQFF. This sequence joins TRBV7-9 and TRBJ2-1; possibly TRBD1 for D (6 bases). The V gene lost 5 bases and the J gene lost 0 bases, with 11 bases spanning the gap. The CDR3 consists of 15 residues. Germline CDR1 is SEHNR and CDR2 is FQNEAQ (reference sequence).

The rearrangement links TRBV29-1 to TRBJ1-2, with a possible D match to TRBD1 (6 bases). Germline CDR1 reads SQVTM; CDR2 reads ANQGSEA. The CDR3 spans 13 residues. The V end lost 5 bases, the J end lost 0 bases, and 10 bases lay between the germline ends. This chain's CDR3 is CSVSRGSNYGYTF. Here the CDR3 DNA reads TGCAGCGTTTCCAGGGGTTCTAACTATGGCTACACCTTC. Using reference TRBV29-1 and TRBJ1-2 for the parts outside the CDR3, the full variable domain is SAVISQKPSRDICQRGTSLTIQCQVDSQVTMMFWYRQQPGQSLTLIATANQGSEATYESGFVIDKFPISRPNLTFSTLTVSNMSPEDSSIYLCSVSRGSNYGYTFGSGTRLTVV.

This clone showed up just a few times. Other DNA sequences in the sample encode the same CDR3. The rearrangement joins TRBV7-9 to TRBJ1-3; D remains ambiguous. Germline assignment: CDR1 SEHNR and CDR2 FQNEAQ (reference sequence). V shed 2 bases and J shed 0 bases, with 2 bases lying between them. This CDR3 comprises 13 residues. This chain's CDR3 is CASSLNSGNTIYF. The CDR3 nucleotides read TGTGCCAGCAGCTTAAACTCTGGAAACACCATATATTTT.

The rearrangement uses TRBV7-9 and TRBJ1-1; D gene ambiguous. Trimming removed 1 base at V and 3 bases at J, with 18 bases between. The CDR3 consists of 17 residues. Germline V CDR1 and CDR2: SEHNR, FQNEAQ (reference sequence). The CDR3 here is CASSLGWIGRSDTEAFF. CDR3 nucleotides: TGTGCCAGCAGCTTAGGGTGGATCGGCAGGTCGGACACTGAAGCTTTCTTT.

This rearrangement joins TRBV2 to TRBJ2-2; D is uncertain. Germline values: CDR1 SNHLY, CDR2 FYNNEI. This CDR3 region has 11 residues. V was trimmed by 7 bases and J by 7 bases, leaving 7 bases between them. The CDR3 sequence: CASKDRGELFF. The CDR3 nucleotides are TGTGCCAGCAAGGACCGCGGGGAGCTGTTTTTT.

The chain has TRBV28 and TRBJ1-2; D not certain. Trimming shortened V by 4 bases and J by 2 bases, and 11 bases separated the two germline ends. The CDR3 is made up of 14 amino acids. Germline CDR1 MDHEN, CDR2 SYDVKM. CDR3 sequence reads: CASSSGAENYGYTF. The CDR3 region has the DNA TGTGCCAGCAGTTCCGGAGCGGAAAACTATGGCTACACCTTC.

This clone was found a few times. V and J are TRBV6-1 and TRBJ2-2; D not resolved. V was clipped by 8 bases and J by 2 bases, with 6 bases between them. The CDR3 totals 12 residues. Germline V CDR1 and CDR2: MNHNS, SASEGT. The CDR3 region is CASPANTGELFF. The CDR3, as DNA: TGTGCCAGCCCAGCAAACACCGGGGAGCTGTTTTTT.

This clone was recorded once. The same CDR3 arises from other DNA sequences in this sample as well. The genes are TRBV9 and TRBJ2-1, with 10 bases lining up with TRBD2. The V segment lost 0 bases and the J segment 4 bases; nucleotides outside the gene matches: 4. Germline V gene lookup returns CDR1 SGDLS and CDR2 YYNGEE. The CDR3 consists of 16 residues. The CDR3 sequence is CASSVGASGGYNEQFF. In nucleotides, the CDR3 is TGTGCCAGCAGCGTAGGTGCTAGCGGGGGATACAATGAGCAGTTCTTC. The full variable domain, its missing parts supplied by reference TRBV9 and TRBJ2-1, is DSGVTQTPKHLITATGQRVTLRCSPRSGDLSVYWYQQSLDQGLQFLIQYYNGEERAKGNILERFSAQQFPDLHSELNLSSLELGDSALYFCASSVGASGGYNEQFFGPGTRLTVL.

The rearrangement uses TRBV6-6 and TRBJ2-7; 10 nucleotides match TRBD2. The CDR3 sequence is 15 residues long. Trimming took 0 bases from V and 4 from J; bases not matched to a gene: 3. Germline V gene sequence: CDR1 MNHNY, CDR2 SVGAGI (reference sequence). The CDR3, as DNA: TGTGCCAGCAGTTACTCCGGGACTAGCGTGTACGAGCAGTACTTC. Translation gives CASSYSGTSVYEQYF.

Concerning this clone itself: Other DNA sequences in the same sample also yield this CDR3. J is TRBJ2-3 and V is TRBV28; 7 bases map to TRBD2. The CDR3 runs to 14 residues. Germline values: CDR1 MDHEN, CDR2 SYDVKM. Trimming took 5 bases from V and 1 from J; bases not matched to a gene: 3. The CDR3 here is CASSLTSGTDTQYF. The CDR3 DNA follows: TGTGCCAGCAGTCTAACTAGCGGCACAGATACGCAGTATTTT.

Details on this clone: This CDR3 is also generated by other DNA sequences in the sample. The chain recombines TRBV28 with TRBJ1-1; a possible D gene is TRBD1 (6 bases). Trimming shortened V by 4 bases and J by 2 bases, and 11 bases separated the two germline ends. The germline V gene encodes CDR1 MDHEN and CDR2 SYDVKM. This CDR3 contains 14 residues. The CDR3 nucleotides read TGTGCCAGCAGTTCTACAGGGCGAAACACTGAAGCTTTCTTT. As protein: CASSSTGRNTEAFF.

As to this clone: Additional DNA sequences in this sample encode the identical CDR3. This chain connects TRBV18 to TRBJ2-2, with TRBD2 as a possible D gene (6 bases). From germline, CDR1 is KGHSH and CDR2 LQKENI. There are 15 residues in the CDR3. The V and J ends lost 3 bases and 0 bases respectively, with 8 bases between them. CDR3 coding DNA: TGTGCCAGCTCACCTAGACTAGCGAACACCGGGGAGCTGTTTTTT. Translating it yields CASSPRLANTGELFF.

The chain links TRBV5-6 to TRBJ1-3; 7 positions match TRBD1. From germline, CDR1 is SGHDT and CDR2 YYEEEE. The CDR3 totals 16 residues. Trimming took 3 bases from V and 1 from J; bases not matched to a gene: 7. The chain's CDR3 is CASSSGTVGSGNTIYF. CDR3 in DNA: TGTGCCAGCAGCTCCGGGACAGTCGGTTCTGGAAACACCATATATTTT.

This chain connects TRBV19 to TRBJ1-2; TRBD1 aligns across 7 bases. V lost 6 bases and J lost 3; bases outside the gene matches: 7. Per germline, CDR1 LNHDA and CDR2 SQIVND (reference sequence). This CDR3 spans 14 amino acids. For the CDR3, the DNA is TGTGCCAGTAGGACCTCAACAGGGGACTATGGCTACACCTTC. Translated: CASRTSTGDYGYTF.

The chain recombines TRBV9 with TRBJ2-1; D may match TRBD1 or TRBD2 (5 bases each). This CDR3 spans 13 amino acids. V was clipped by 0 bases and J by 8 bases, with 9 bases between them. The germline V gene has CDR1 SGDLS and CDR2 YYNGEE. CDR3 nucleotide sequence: TGTGCCAGCAGCGTAGATTGGGGGTATGAGCAGTTCTTC. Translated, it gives CASSVDWGYEQFF.

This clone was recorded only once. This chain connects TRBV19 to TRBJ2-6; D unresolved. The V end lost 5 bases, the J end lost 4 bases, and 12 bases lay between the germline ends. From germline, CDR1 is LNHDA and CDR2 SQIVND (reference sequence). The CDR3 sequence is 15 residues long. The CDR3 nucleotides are TGTGCCAGTAGTCCTCGGTTCTCCGGGGCCAACGTCCTGACTTTC. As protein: CASSPRFSGANVLTF.

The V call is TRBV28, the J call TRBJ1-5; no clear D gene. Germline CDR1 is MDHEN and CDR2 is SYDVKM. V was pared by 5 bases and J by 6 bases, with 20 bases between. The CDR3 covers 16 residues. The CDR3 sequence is CASSLREVLTVQPQHF. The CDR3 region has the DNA TGTGCCAGCAGTCTACGGGAGGTCTTAACGGTTCAGCCCCAGCATTTT.

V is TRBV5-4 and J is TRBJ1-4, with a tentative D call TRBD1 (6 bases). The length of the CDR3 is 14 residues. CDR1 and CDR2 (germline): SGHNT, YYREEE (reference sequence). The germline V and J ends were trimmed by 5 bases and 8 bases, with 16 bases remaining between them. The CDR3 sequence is CASSSRGEGEKLFF. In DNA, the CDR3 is TGTGCCAGCAGTTCCAGGGGTGAGGGGGAAAAACTGTTTTTT.

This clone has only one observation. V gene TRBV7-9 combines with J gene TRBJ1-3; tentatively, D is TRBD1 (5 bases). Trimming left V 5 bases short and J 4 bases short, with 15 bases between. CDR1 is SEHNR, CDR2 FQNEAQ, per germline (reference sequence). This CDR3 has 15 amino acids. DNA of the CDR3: TGTGCCAGCAGCGCCAGGGTCGAGGCAGGAAACACCATATATTTT. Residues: CASSARVEAGNTIYF.

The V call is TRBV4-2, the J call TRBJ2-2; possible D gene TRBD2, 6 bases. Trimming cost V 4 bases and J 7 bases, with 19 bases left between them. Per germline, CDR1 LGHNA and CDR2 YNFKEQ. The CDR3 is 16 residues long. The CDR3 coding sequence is TGTGCCAGCAGCCCCCGGACTACCAATGGAGGCGGGGAGCTGTTTTTT. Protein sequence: CASSPRTTNGGGELFF.

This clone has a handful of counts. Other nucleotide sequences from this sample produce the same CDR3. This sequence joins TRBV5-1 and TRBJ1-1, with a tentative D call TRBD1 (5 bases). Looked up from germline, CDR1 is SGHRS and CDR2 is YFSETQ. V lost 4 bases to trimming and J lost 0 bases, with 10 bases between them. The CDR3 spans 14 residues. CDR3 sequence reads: CASSLDRMNTEAFF. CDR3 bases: TGCGCCAGCAGCCTTGACAGAATGAACACTGAAGCTTTCTTT.

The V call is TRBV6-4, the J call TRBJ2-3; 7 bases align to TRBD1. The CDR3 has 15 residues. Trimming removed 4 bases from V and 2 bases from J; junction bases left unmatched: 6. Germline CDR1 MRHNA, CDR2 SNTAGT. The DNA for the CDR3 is TGTGCCAGCAGTGCCACAGGGGCCCCCACAGATACGCAGTATTTT. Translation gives CASSATGAPTDTQYF.

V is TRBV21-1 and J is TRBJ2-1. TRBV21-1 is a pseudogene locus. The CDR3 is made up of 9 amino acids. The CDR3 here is CARKYEQFF. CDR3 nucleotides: TGTGCCAGAAAATATGAGCAGTTCTTC.

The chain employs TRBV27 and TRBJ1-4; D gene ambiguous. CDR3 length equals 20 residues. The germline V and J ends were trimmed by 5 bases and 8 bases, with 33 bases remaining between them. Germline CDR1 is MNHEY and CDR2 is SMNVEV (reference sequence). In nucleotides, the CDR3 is TGTGCCAGCAGTCCGGTTCCCCCCCGCGGTGCCCTACCACCGAGGGAAAAACTGTTTTTT. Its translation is CASSPVPPRGALPPREKLFF.

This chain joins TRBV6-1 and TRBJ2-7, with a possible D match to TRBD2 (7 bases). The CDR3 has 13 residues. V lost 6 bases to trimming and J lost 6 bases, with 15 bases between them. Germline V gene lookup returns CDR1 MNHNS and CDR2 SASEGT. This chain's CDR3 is CASRKGGPLEQYF. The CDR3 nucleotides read TGTGCCAGCAGGAAGGGGGGGCCCCTCGAGCAGTACTTC.

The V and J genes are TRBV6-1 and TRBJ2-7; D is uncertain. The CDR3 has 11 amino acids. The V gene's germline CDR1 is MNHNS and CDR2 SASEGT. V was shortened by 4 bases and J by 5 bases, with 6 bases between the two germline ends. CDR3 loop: CASSVTDEQYF. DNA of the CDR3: TGTGCCAGCAGTGTGACTGACGAGCAGTACTTC.

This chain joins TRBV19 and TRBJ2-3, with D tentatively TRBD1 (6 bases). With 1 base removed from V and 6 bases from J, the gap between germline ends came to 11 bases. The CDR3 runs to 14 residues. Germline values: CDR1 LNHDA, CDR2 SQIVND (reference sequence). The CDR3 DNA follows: TGTGCCAGTAGTATAGGCAACCAGGGGGATACGCAGTATTTT. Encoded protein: CASSIGNQGDTQYF. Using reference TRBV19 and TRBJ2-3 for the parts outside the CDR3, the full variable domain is DGGITQSPKYLFRKEGQNVTLSCEQNLNHDAMYWYRQDPGQGLRLIYYSQIVNDFQKGDIAEGYSVSREKKESFPLTVTSAQKNPTAFYLCASSIGNQGDTQYFGPGTRLTVL.

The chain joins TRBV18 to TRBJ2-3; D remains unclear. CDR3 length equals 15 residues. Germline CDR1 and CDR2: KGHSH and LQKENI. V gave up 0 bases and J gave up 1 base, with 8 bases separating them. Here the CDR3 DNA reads TGTGCCAGCTCACCACCGGCCAGTGGCACAGATACGCAGTATTTT. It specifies CASSPPASGTDTQYF. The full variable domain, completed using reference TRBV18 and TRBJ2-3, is NAGVMQNPRHLVRRRGQEARLRCSPMKGHSHVYWYRQLPEEGLKFMVYLQKENIIDESGMPKERFSAEFPKEGPSILRIQQVVRGDSAAYFCASSPPASGTDTQYFGPGTRLTVL.

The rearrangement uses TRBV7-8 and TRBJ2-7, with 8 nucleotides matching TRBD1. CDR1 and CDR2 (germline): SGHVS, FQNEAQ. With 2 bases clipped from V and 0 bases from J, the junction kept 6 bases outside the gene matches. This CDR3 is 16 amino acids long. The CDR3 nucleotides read TGTGCCAGCAGCTTACTACCGGGACAGGTCTCCTACGAGCAGTACTTC. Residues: CASSLLPGQVSYEQYF.

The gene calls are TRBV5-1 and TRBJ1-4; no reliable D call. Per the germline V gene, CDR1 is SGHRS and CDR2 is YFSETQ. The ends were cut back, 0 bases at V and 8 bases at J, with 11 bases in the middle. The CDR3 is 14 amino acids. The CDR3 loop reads CASSLEGFREKLFF. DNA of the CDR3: TGCGCCAGCAGCTTGGAGGGTTTCCGAGAAAAACTGTTTTTT.